These 15 T cell receptor beta chains share one sample of origin, sequenced in a study of response to subunit inactivated influenza vaccine. TCRdb re-analysed the RT-PCR reads in MiXCR, keeping a single row per CDR3 protein. Among roughly 760,000 distinct CDR3 sequences listed, roughly 20% were seen once. Sequenced here: PBMCs from blood, sampled around 5 days after vaccination. The origin of the receptors is a man between 45 and 60 years old who received an inactivated influenza vaccine.

The chain joins TRBV7-9 to TRBJ2-1, with unresolved D. Per germline, CDR1 SEHNR and CDR2 FQNEAQ (reference sequence). The CDR3 has 12 amino acids. V was shortened by 5 bases and J by 14 bases, with 16 bases between the two germline ends. CDR3 sequence reads: CASSAPRGSKFF. The DNA of the CDR3 is TGTGCCAGCAGCGCCCCGAGAGGCTCAAAGTTCTTC. The whole variable domain, remainder taken from reference TRBV7-9 and TRBJ2-1, is DTGVSQNPRHKITKRGQNVTFRCDPISEHNRLYWYRQTLGQGPEFLTYFQNEAQLEKSRLLSDRFSAERPKGSFSTLEIQRTEQGDSAMYLCASSAPRGSKFFGPGTRLTVL.

This clonotype was detected a few times. V usage is TRBV29-1 and J usage is TRBJ1-1; TRBD1 matches 7 bases. Per the germline V gene, CDR1 is SQVTM and CDR2 is ANQGSEA. Trimming at V came to 2 bases and at J to 1 base, leaving 1 base not matched to a gene. CDR3 length equals 13 residues. CDR3 sequence (DNA): TGCAGCGTTGAACGACAGGGGAACACTGAAGCTTTCTTT. Encoded protein: CSVERQGNTEAFF.

This clonotype appeared a few times. The rearrangement links TRBV12-3 or TRBV12-4 to TRBJ2-1; the D is unclear. Trimming removed 3 bases from V and 6 bases from J, with 12 bases in between. The CDR3 is made up of 14 amino acids. The CDR3 loop is CASSFRERRNEQFF. The CDR3 coding sequence is TGTGCCAGCAGTTTTAGGGAAAGGCGCAATGAGCAGTTCTTC.

This clonotype showed up just a few times. V gene TRBV5-1 combines with J gene TRBJ1-3; D gene unclear. CDR3 size: 14 residues. Germline CDR1 and CDR2: SGHRS and YFSETQ. Trimming removed 5 bases at V and 0 bases at J, with 9 bases between. CDR3 in amino acids: CASRDPFSGNTIYF. DNA of the CDR3: TGCGCCAGCAGGGACCCCTTCTCTGGAAACACCATATATTTT.

This chain links TRBV7-8 with TRBJ2-7, with TRBD2 matching 11 bases. CDR1 is SGHVS, CDR2 FQNEAQ, per germline. V trimming: 5 bases; J trimming: 3 bases; junction bases outside the gene matches: 6. The CDR3 sequence is 15 residues long. The CDR3 is CASSILAGDLYEQYF. In nucleotides, the CDR3 is TGTGCCAGCAGCATACTAGCGGGAGACCTCTACGAGCAGTACTTC.

The chain recombines TRBV6-2 or TRBV6-3 with TRBJ2-1; D ambiguous. The V gene's germline CDR1 is MNHEY and CDR2 SVGEGT. Trimming shortened V by 1 base and J by 5 bases, and 6 bases separated the two germline ends. The CDR3 consists of 13 residues. DNA of the CDR3: TGTGCCAGCAGTTACTTGTGGAACAATGAGCAGTTCTTC. This sequence encodes CASSYLWNNEQFF.

This clonotype showed up just a few times. The chain is built from TRBV4-1 and TRBJ2-7; 7 bases match TRBD1. The CDR3 consists of 14 residues. Germline-derived CDR1 and CDR2 are MGHRA and YSYEKL. J lost 1 base, V lost 4 bases, and 4 bases had no gene match. CDR3 DNA: TGCGCCAGCAGCCGACCGGGACAGTCCTACGAGCAGTACTTC. It specifies CASSRPGQSYEQYF.

The chain links TRBV5-1 to TRBJ2-2; 8 bases map to TRBD2. The CDR3 is 15 residues long. Germline lookup yields CDR1 SGHRS and CDR2 YFSETQ. J was trimmed by 5 bases and V by 6 bases; bases with no gene match: 9. This CDR3 reads CASNERERGTGELFF. CDR3 sequence (DNA): TGCGCCAGCAACGAACGGGAGCGGGGGACCGGGGAGCTGTTTTTT.

Ten or more counts support this clonotype. The chain couples TRBV5-1 to TRBJ1-4; no definite D call. CDR1 SGHRS and CDR2 YFSETQ come from the germline V gene. V lost 4 bases, J lost 8 bases, and 15 bases lay in between. The CDR3 extends over 14 amino acids. The CDR3 nucleotides read TGCGCCAGCAGCCCCCGAGGACTCGGCGAAAAACTGTTTTTT. This gives the protein CASSPRGLGEKLFF.

This clonotype occurred many times. This chain links TRBV10-2 with TRBJ2-7, with 8 bases matching TRBD2. The CDR3 has 13 residues. V shed 4 bases and J 2 bases; nucleotides not matched to a gene: 1. Germline V gene data show CDR1 as WSHSY and CDR2 as SAAADI. CDR3 DNA: TGCGCCAGCAGTGGACTAGCGACCTACGAGCAGTACTTC. Residues: CASSGLATYEQYF.

The chain is built from TRBV24-1 and TRBJ2-5, with TRBD1 matching 8 bases. V lost 1 base and J lost 5; bases outside the gene matches: 5. The length of the CDR3 is 15 residues. Germline CDR1 KGHDR, CDR2 SFDVKD. CDR3 DNA sequence: TGTGCCACCAGTGATTTAACAGGGGGTACGGAGACCCAGTACTTC. Its translation is CATSDLTGGTETQYF.

This clonotype appeared a few times. The chain couples TRBV10-3 to TRBJ2-1; 12 positions agree with TRBD2. The CDR3 totals 16 residues. The germline gives CDR1 ENHRY, CDR2 SYGVKD. J gave up 5 bases and V 6 bases, and 8 bases lay outside the gene matches. For the CDR3, the DNA is TGTGCCATCAGCACAAGGACTAGCGGGAACCACAATGAGCAGTTCTTC. Encoded protein: CAISTRTSGNHNEQFF.

This clonotype was seen once. The rearrangement links TRBV12-3 or TRBV12-4 to TRBJ2-2, with 8 bases aligning to TRBD1. The CDR3 is 15 residues long. Trimming cost V 2 bases and J 6 bases; bases outside gene matches: 5. The CDR3 DNA reads TGTGCCAGCAGTTTATCCAGGGGGCGGCCCGGGGAGCTGTTTTTT. Its translation: CASSLSRGRPGELFF.

This clonotype was seen a handful of times. This chain uses TRBV5-1 with TRBJ1-1, with TRBD1 matching 7 bases. V shed 3 bases and J 1 base; nucleotides not matched to a gene: 9. Germline loops: CDR1 SGHRS, CDR2 YFSETQ. The CDR3 is 16 residues long. Here the CDR3 DNA reads TGCGCCAGCAGCTCACGACAGGGAGGGGGGAACACTGAAGCTTTCTTT. This codes for CASSSRQGGGNTEAFF.

This clonotype is a singleton in its sample. The chain has TRBV6-5 and TRBJ2-6; 7 positions agree with TRBD1. CDR1 is MNHEY and CDR2 is SVGAGI in the germline V gene. CDR3 length: 15 amino acids. Trimming at V came to 0 bases and at J to 12 bases, leaving 8 bases not matched to a gene. The CDR3, as DNA: TGTGCCAGCAGTTACTCCTGGACAGGTGGAGGCGTCCTGACTTTC. Translated, it gives CASSYSWTGGGVLTF.